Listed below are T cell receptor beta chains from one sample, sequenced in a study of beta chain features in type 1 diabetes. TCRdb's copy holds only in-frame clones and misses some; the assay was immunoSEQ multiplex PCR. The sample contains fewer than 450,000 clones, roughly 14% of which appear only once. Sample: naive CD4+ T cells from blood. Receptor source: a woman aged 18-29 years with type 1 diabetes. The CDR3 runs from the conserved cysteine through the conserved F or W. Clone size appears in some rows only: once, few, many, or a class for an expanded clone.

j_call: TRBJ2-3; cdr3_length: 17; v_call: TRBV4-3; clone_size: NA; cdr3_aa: CASSQEGGGRGRDTQYF
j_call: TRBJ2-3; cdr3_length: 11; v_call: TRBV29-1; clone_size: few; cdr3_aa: CSVDMKGTQYF
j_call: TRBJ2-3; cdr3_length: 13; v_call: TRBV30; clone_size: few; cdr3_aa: CAWASGHTDTQYF
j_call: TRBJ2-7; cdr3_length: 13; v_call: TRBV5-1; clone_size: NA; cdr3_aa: CASSWDRGYEQYF
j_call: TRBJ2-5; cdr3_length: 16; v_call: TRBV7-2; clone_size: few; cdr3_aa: CASSLGTTSGQETQYF
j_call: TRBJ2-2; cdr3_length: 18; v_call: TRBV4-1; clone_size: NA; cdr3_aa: CASSRRLGQGTNTGELFF
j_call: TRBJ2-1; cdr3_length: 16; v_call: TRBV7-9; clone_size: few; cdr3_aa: CASSSRTPGGVNEQFF
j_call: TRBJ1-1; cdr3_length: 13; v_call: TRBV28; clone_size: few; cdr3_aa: CASSLGQNTEAFF
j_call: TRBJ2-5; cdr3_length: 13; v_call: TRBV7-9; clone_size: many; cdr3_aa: CASSSQGVETQYF
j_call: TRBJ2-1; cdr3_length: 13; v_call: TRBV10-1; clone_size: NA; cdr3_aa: CASSDQDHNEQFF
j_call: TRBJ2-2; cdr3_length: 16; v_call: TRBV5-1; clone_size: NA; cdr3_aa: CASSLLLARYTGELFF
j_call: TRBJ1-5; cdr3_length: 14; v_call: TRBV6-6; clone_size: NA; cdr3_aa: CASKGRGTHQPQHF